Below, one T cell receptor (beta chain) is given with its context. Germline lookup yields CDR1 WSHSY and CDR2 SAAADI. The CDR3 runs to 12 residues. Germline trimming cut 2 bases from V and 7 bases from J; bases unmatched to any gene: 1. Data came from immunoSEQ multiplex PCR; TCRdb stores just in-frame clones and leaves some out. Of 56,000 or so clones in the sample, 65% to 85% are singletons; the top ten hold 3.2%. This entry belongs to a study of radiotherapy plus CTLA-4 blockade in lung cancer. The sequences come from peripheral blood, collected from a patient treated with radiotherapy plus ipilimumab. This clonotype was obtained from a human donor with non-small cell lung cancer who had a partial response to radiotherapy plus ipilimumab. The rearrangement uses TRBV10-2 and TRBJ1-2, with 7 bases fitting TRBD1. CDR3 sequence (DNA): TGCGCCAGCAGTGAGGCAGGGGGTGGCTACACCTTC. Translation: CASSEAGGGYTF.